A single sample is the source of the 13 T cell receptor beta chains below, sequenced in a study of blood T cells in healthy people across ages. The second PCR ran about 6 to 11 cycles with a sample-barcoded 5' primer and J-beta primers. TCRdb reanalysed the 5' RACE reads using MiXCR and keeps one entry per CDR3 protein. The repertoire holds a few hundred thousand distinct CDR3 sequences, 27% seen once, with about 18% in the top ten. Input material: blood. All receptors derive from a woman between 65 and 79 years old in good health.

As concerns this clonotype: Its ends do not fully match the called genes, so a read error is possible. The V and J genes are TRBV12-3 or TRBV12-4 and TRBJ1-2; a possible D gene is TRBD1 (5 bases). This CDR3 is built from 17 residues. The CDR3 spells CASSLRDGRRANYGYAF. The DNA of the CDR3 is TGTGCCAGCAGTTTACGGGACGGAAGAAGGGCTAACTATGGCTACGCCTTC.

This sequence joins TRBV4-1 and TRBJ1-1, with TRBD1 identical over 11 bases. J gave up 3 bases and V 3 bases, and 9 bases lay outside the gene matches. The CDR3 is made up of 17 amino acids. Germline V CDR1 and CDR2: MGHRA, YSYEKL. The CDR3 DNA reads as TGCGCCAGCAGCCACCCAGGACAGGGGGCGCGGGACACTGAAGCTTTCTTT. It encodes CASSHPGQGARDTEAFF.

A few counts support this clonotype. The chain employs TRBV29-1 and TRBJ2-5, with 9 bases identical to TRBD2. CDR3 length equals 16 residues. Germline V lookup: CDR1 SQVTM, CDR2 ANQGSEA. With V trimmed by 1 base and J by 5 bases, 11 bases remained unmatched. The CDR3 nucleotides read TGCAGCGTTGAAGTCGATAGCGGGGGCTATAGGGAGACCCAGTACTTC. Translating it yields CSVEVDSGGYRETQYF.

In this sample, this clonotype turned up a few times. At one end the junction does not follow the germline gene, possibly because of a read error. The genes are TRBV3-1 and TRBJ2-1, with a possible D match to TRBD1 (6 bases). The germline V gene encodes CDR1 LGHDT and CDR2 YNNKEL (reference sequence). This CDR3 spans 12 amino acids. For the CDR3, the DNA is TGTGCCAGCAGCCAACAGAGAGGGGGAAAATACTTC. This codes for CASSQQRGGKYF.

J is TRBJ2-5 and V is TRBV9; TRBD1 might be the D (5 bases). CDR1 and CDR2 (germline): SGDLS, YYNGEE. The CDR3 loop spans 14 amino acids. The germline V and J ends were trimmed by 2 bases and 7 bases, with 15 bases remaining between them. CDR3 sequence reads: CASSVQQDIGTQYF. The CDR3 bases are TGTGCCAGCAGCGTCCAACAGGACATAGGGACCCAGTACTTC.

This clonotype came up many times. The junction and the germline gene differ at one end; a read error may be behind it. The V gene is TRBV12-3 or TRBV12-4, the J gene TRBJ1-2, with D perhaps TRBD1 (5 bases). This CDR3 spans 13 amino acids. CDR3 region: CASSLAGGYGYTF. CDR3 bases: TGTGCCAGCAGCTTAGCTGGGGGCTATGGCTACACCTTC.

This clonotype occurred a few times. This chain uses TRBV20-1 with TRBJ2-6; 12 bases are shared with TRBD1. The V and J ends lost 6 bases and 0 bases, in that order; junction bases with no gene match: 3. The germline V gene encodes CDR1 DFQATT and CDR2 SNEGSKA (reference sequence). The CDR3 extends over 16 amino acids. CDR3 sequence: CSAGQGASSGANVLTF. CDR3 DNA: TGCAGTGCGGGACAGGGGGCGAGCTCTGGGGCCAACGTCCTGACTTTC.

This clonotype was seen only a few times. This chain connects TRBV20-1 to TRBJ2-5; 7 nucleotides match TRBD2. The J call may be incorrect, as the DNA end agrees better with TRBJ2-1. CDR1 and CDR2 from the germline V gene are DFQATT and SNEGSKA (reference sequence). The CDR3 length is 16 residues. CDR3 protein: CSARGASASGHNEQFF. The CDR3 bases are TGCAGTGCTAGAGGGGCCTCGGCTAGCGGTCACAATGAGCAGTTCTTC.

This clonotype turned up a few times. The V gene is TRBV29-1, the J gene TRBJ2-4; D unresolved. V lost 4 bases and J lost 0, with 13 bases in between. CDR3 size: 15 residues. The germline gives CDR1 SQVTM, CDR2 ANQGSEA. The CDR3 DNA is TGCAGCGTTGGCCCTCCGGACCCAGCCAAAAACATTCAGTACTTC. Translated, it gives CSVGPPDPAKNIQYF.

The rearrangement uses TRBV7-9 and TRBJ2-1; D possibly corresponds to TRBD2 (6 bases). Per the germline V gene, CDR1 is SEHNR and CDR2 is FQNEAQ (reference sequence). CDR3 length: 18 amino acids. Trimming pared 1 base from V and 3 bases from J, leaving 19 bases between. CDR3 in DNA: TGTGCCAGCAGCTTAGGCTTATTTACGGGGGTGAGCTACAATGAGCAGTTCTTC. It encodes CASSLGLFTGVSYNEQFF.

The V gene is TRBV20-1, the J gene TRBJ2-1; no reliable D call. V dropped 1 base and J dropped 8 bases, with 9 bases sitting between them. Germline assignment: CDR1 DFQATT and CDR2 SNEGSKA (reference sequence). The CDR3 has 12 residues. CDR3 amino acids: CSARGAADEQFF. The DNA for the CDR3 is TGCAGTGCTAGAGGGGCCGCCGATGAGCAGTTCTTC.

The V gene is TRBV12-3 or TRBV12-4, the J gene TRBJ2-5, with 7 bases that match TRBD1. This CDR3 spans 15 amino acids. With V trimmed by 1 base and J by 5 bases, 7 bases remained unmatched. In nucleotides, the CDR3 is TGTGCCAGCAGTTTAGATTTAGGGGGCGGTGAGACCCAGTACTTC. Its translation is CASSLDLGGGETQYF.

This clonotype has at least ten counts. V usage is TRBV25-1 and J usage is TRBJ2-3; maybe TRBD1 (5 bases). CDR1 is MGHDK, CDR2 SYGVNS, per germline. V was trimmed by 1 base and J by 0 bases, leaving 11 bases between them. The CDR3 sequence is 16 residues long. This CDR3 reads CASSESGQISTDTQYF. In DNA, the CDR3 is TGTGCCAGCAGTGAATCAGGACAAATTAGCACAGATACGCAGTATTTT.